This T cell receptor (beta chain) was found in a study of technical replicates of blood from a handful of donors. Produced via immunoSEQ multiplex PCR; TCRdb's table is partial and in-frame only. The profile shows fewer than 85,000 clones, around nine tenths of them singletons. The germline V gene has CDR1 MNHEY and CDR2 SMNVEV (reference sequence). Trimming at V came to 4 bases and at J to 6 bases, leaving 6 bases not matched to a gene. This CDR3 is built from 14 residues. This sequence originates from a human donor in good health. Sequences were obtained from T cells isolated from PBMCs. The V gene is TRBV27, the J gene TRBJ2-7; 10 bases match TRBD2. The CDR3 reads CASSYPSGSGEQYF. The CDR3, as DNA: TGTGCCAGCAGTTACCCTAGCGGGAGTGGCGAGCAGTACTTC.